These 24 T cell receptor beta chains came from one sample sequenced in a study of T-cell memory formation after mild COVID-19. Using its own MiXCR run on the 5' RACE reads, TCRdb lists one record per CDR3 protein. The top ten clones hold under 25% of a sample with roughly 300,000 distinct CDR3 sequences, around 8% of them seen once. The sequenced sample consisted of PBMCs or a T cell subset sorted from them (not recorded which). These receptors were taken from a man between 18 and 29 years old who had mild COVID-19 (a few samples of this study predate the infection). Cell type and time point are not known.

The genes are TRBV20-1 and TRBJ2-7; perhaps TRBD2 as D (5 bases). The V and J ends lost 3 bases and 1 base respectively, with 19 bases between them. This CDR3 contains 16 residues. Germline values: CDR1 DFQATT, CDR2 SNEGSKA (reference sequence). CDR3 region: CSASPGLGVPSYEQYF. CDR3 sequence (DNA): TGCAGTGCTAGTCCTGGCCTCGGGGTCCCTTCCTACGAGCAGTACTTC.

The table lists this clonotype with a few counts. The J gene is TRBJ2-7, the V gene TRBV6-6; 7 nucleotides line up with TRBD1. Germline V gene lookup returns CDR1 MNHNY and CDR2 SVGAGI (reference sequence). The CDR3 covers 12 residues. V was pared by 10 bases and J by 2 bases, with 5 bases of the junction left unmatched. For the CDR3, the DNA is TGTGCCACCAAGACAGGGACCTACGAGCAGTACTTC. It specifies CATKTGTYEQYF.

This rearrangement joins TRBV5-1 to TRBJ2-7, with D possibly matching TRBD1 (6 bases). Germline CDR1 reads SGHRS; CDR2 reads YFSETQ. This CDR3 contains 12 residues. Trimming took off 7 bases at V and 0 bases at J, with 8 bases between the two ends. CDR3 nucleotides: TGCGCCAGCGCGGACAGCTCCTACGAGCAGTACTTC. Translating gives CASADSSYEQYF.

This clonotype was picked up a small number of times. CDR3 bases: TGTGCCAGCAGCTCCCAGCGGGGGCGCACAGATACGCAGTATTTT. Residues: CASSSQRGRTDTQYF. The chain combines TRBV7-3 with TRBJ2-3; 8 positions agree with TRBD2. With 4 bases clipped from V and 1 base from J, the junction kept 4 bases outside the gene matches. This CDR3 is 15 amino acids long. Germline V gives CDR1 SGHTA, CDR2 FQGTGA. Full variable domain (remainder filled in from reference TRBV7-3 and TRBJ2-3): GAGVSQTPSNKVTEKGKYVELRCDPISGHTALYWYRQSLGQGPEFLIYFQGTGAADDSGLPNDRFFAVRPEGSVSTLKIQRTERGDSAVYLCASSSQRGRTDTQYFGPGTRLTVL.

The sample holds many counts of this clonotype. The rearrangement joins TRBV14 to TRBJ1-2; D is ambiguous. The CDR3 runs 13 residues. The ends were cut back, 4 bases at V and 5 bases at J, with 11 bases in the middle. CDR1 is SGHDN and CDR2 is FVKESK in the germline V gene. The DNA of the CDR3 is TGTGCCAGCAGCCCCCGGACGGGGTATGGCTACACCTTC. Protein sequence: CASSPRTGYGYTF.

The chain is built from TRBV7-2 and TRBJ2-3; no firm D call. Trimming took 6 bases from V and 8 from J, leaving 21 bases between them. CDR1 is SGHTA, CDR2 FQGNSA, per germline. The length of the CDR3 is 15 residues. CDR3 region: CASRPPGTPSSTQYF. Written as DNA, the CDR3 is TGTGCCAGCAGACCTCCAGGAACCCCCTCTAGTACGCAGTATTTT.

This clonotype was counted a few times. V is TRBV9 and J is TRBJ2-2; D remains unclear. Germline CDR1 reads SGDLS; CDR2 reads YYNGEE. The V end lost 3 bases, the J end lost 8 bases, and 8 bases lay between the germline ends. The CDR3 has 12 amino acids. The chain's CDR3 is CASSGVTGELFF. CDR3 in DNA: TGTGCCAGCAGCGGCGTAACGGGGGAGCTGTTTTTT. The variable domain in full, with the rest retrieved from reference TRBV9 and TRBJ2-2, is DSGVTQTPKHLITATGQRVTLRCSPRSGDLSVYWYQQSLDQGLQFLIQYYNGEERAKGNILERFSAQQFPDLHSELNLSSLELGDSALYFCASSGVTGELFFGEGSRLTVL.

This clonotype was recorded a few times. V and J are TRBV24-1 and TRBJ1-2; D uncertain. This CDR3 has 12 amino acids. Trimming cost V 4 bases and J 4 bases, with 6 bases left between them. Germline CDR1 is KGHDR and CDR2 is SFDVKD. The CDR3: CATSDYGYGYTF. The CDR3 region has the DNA TGTGCCACCAGTGACTACGGCTATGGCTACACCTTC.

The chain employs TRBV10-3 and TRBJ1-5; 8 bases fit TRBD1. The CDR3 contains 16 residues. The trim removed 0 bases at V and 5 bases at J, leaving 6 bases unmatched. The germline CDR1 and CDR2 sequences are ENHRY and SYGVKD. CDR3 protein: CAISESPQGAYQPQHF. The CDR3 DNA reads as TGTGCCATCAGTGAGTCCCCGCAGGGGGCCTATCAGCCCCAGCATTTT.

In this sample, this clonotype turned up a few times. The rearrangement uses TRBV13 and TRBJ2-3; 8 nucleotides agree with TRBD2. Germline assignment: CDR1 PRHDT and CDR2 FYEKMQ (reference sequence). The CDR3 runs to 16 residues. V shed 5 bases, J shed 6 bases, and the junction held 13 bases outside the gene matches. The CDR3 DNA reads TGTGCCAGCAGCCCTAAGCGGGGGCTCCTTTTGGATACGCAGTATTTT. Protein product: CASSPKRGLLLDTQYF.

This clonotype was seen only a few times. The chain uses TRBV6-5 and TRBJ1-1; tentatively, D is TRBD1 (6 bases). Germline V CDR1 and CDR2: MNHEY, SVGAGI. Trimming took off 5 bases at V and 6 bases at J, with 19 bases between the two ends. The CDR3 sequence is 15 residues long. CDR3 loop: CASSTSGGSGAEAFF. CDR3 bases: TGTGCCAGCAGTACTAGCGGGGGCAGCGGGGCTGAAGCTTTCTTT.

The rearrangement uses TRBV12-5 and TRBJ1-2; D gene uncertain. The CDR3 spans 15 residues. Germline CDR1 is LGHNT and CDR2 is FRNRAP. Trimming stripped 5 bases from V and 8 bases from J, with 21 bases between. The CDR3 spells CASGAIGQTYGGYTF. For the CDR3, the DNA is TGTGCTAGTGGTGCCATAGGCCAAACTTACGGGGGCTACACCTTC.

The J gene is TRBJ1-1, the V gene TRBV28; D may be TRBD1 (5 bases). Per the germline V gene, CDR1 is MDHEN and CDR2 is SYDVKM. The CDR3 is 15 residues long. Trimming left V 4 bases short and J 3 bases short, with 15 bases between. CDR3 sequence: CASSSLGGADTEAFF. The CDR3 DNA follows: TGTGCCAGCAGTTCCCTTGGAGGGGCGGACACTGAAGCTTTCTTT. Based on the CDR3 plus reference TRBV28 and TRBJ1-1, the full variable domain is DVKVTQSSRYLVKRTGEKVFLECVQDMDHENMFWYRQDPGLGLRLIYFSYDVKMKEKGDIPEGYSVSREKKERFSLILESASTNQTSMYLCASSSLGGADTEAFFGQGTRLTVV.

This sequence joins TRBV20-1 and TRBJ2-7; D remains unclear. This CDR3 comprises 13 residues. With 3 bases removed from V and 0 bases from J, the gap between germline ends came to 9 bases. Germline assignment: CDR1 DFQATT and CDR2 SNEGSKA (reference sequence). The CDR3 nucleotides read TGCAGTGCTAGTGGAGCCAGCTCCTACGAGCAGTACTTC. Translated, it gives CSASGASSYEQYF.

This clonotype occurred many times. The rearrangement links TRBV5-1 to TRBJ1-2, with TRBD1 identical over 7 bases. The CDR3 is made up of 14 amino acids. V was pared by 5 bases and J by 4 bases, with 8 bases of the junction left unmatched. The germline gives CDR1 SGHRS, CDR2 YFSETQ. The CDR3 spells CASSRDSLSYGYTF. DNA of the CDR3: TGCGCCAGCAGTCGGGACAGCCTAAGCTATGGCTACACCTTC.

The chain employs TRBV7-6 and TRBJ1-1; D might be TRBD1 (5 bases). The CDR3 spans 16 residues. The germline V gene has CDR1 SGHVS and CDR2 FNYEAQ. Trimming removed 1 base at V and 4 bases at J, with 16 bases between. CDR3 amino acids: CASSLEWTIGGTEAFF. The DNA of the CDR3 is TGTGCCAGCAGCTTAGAATGGACAATTGGGGGCACTGAAGCTTTCTTT.

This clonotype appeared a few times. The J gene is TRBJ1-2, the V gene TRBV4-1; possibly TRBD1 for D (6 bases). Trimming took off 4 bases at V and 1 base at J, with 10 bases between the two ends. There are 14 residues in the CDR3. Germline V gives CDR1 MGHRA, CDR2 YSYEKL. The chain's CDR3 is CASSPGQNNYGYTF. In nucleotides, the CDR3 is TGCGCCAGCAGCCCTGGACAGAATAACTATGGCTACACCTTC.

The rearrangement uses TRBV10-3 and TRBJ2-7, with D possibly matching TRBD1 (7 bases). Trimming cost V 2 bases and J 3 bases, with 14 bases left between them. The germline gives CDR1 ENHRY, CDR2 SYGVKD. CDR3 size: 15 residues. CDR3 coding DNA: TGTGCCATCAGTGAGCCGTACAGGGGAGGCTACGAGCAGTACTTC. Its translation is CAISEPYRGGYEQYF.

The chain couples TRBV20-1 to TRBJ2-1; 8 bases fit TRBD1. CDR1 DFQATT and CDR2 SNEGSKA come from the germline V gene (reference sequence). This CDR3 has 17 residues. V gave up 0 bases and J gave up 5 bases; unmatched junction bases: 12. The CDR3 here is CSARDGLGGQGHNEQFF. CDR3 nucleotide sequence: TGCAGTGCTAGAGATGGGCTTGGTGGACAGGGTCACAATGAGCAGTTCTTC.

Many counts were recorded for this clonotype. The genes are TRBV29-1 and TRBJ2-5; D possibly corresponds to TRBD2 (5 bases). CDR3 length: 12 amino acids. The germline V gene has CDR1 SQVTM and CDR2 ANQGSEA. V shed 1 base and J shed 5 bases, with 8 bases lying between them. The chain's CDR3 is CSVEGGSETQYF. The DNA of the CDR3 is TGCAGCGTTGAAGGAGGGTCGGAGACCCAGTACTTC.

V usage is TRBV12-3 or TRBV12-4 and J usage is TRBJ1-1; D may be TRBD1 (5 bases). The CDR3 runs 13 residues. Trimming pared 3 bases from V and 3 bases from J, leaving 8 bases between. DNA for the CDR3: TGTGCCAGCAGTTTTCTCAGGGACACTGAAGCTTTCTTT. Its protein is CASSFLRDTEAFF.

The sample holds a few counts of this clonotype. The CDR3 spells CASSQVPTLGKNSPLHF. The CDR3 nucleotides are TGCGCCAGCAGCCAAGTCCCTACGCTCGGCAAGAATTCACCCCTCCACTTT. This chain uses TRBV4-1 with TRBJ1-6; D is unresolved. This CDR3 has 17 amino acids. V was shortened by 1 base and J by 7 bases, with 17 bases between the two germline ends. Germline V gene data show CDR1 as MGHRA and CDR2 as YSYEKL.

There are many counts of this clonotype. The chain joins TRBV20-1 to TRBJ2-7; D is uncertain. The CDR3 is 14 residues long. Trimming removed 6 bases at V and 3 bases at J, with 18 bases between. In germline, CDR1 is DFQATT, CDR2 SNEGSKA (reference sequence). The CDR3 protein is CSAIRPATDYEQYF. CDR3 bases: TGCAGTGCGATCCGCCCGGCCACAGACTACGAGCAGTACTTC.

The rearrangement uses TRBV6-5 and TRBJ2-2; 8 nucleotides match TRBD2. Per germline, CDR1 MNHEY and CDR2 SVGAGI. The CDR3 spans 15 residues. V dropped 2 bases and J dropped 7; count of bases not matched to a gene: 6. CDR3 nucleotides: TGTGCCAGCAGTTACGACCGGGGGGGTGGCGGGGAGCTGTTTTTT. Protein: CASSYDRGGGGELFF.